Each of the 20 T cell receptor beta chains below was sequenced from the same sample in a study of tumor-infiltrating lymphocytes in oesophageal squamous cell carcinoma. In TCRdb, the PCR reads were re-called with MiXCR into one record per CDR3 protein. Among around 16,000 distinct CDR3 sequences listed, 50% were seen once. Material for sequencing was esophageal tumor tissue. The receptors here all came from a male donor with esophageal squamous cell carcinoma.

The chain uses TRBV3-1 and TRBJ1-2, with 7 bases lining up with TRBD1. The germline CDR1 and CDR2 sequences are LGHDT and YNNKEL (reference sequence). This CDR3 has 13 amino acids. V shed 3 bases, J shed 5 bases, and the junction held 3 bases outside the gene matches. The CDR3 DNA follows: TGTGCCAGCAGCCAGGACAGGCGTTATGGCTACACCTTC. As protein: CASSQDRRYGYTF. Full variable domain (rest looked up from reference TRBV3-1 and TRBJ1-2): DTAVSQTPKYLVTQMGNDKSIKCEQNLGHDTMYWYKQDSKKFLKIMFSYNNKELIINETVPNRFSPKSPDKAHLNLHINSLELGDSAVYFCASSQDRRYGYTFGSGTRLTVV.

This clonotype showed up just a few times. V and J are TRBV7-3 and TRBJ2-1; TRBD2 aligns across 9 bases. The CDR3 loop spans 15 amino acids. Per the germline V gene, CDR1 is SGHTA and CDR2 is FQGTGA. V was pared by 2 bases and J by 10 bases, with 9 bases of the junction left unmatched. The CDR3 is CASSLGTSPISEQFF. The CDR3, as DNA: TGTGCCAGCAGCTTAGGGACTAGCCCCATATCGGAGCAGTTCTTC.

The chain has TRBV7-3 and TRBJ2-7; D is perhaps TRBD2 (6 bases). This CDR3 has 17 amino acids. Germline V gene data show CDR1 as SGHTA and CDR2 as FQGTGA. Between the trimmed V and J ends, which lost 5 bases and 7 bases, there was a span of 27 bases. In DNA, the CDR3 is TGTGCCAGCAGCCCCCAGGCCCTAGGACTACGAGACAATGAGCAGTACTTC. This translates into CASSPQALGLRDNEQYF.

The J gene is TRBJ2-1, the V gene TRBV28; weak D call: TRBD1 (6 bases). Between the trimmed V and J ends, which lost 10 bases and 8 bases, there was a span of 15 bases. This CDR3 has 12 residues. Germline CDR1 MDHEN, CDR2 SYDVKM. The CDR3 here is CATHRVRDEQFF. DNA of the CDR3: TGTGCCACCCACAGGGTACGGGATGAGCAGTTCTTC.

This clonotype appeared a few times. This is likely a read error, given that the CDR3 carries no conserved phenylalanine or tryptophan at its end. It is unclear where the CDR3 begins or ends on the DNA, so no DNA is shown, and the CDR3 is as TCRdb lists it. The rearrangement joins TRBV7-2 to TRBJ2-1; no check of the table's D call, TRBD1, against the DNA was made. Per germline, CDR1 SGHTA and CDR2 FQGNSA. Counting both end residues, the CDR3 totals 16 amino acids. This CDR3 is CASRWTGLNSPLHFGA.

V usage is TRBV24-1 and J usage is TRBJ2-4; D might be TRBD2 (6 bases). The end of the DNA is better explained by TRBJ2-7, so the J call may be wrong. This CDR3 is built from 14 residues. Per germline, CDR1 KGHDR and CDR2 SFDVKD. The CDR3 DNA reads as TGTGCCACCAGTGTAGGTAGCGGCTCCTACGAGCAGTACTTC. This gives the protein CATSVGSGSYEQYF.

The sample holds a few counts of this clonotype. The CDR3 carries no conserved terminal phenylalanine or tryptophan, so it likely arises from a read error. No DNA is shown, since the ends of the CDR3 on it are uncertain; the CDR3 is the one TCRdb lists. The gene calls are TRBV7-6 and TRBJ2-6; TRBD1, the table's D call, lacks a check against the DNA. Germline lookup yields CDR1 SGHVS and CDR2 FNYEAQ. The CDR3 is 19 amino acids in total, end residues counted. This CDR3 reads CASSFSTGTEGRETQYFGA.

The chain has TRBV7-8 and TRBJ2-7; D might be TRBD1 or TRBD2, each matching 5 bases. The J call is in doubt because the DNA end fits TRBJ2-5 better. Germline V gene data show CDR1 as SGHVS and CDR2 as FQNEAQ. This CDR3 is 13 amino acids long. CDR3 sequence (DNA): TGTGCCAGCAGCCTAGAGGGGTGGGAGACCCAGTACTTC. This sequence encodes CASSLEGWETQYF.

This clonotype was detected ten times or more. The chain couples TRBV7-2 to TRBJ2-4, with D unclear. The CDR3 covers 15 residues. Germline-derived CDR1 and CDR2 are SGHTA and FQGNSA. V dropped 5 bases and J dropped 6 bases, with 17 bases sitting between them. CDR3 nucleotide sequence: TGTGCCAGCAGCCCAGACCACAACAAGGGAAACATTCAGTACTTC. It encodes CASSPDHNKGNIQYF.

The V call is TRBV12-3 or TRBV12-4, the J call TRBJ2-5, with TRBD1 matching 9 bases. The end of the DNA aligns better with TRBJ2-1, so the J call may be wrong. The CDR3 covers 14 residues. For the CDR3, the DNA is TGTGCCAGCAGTTATAGACAGGGGGGTGATGAGCAGTTCTTC. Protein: CASSYRQGGDEQFF.

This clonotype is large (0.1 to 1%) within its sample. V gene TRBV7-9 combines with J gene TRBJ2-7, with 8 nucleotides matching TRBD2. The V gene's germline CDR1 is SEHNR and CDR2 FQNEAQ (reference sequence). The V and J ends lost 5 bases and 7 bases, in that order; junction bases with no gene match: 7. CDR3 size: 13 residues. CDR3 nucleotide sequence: TGTGCCAGCAGCGTGGGACTAGTTAATGAGCAGTACTTC. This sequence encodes CASSVGLVNEQYF.

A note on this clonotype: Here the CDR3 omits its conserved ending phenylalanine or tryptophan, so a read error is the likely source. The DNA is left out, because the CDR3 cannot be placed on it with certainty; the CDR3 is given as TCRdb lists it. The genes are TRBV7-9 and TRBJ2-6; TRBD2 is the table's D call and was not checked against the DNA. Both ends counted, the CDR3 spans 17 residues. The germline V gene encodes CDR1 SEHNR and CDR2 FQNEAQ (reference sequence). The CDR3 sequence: CASSLGTSGNNEQFFGP.

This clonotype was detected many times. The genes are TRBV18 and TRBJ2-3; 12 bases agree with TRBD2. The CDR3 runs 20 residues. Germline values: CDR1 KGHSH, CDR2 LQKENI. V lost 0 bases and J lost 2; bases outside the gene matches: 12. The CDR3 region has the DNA TGTGCCAGCTCACCACCGTACGGGCGGACTAGCGGGATATTCACAGATACGCAGTATTTT. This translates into CASSPPYGRTSGIFTDTQYF.

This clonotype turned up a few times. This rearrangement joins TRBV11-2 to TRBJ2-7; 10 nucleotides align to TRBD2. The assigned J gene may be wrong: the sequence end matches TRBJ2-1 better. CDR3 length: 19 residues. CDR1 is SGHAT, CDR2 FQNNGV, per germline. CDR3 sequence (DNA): TGTGCCAGCAGCTCCGTAGGACTAGCGGAGGCCGGCTCCTACAATGAGCAGTTCTTC. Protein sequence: CASSSVGLAEAGSYNEQFF.

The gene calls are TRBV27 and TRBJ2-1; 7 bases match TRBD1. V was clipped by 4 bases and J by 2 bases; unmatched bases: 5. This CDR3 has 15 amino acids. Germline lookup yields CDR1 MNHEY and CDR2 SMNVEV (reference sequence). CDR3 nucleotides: TGTGCCAGCAGTTCCGGGACAGTGACCTACAATGAGCAGTTCTTC. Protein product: CASSSGTVTYNEQFF.

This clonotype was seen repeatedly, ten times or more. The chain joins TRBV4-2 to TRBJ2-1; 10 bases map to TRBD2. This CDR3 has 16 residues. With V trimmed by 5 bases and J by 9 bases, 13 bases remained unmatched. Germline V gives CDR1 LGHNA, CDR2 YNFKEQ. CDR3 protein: CASSVDGAGGLGEQFF. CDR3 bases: TGTGCCAGCAGCGTTGATGGAGCGGGAGGGTTGGGTGAGCAGTTCTTC.

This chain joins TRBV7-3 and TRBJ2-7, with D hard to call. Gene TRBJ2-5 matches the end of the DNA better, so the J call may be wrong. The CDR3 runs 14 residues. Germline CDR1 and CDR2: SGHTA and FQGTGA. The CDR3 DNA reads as TGTGCCAGCAGCAAGAGCCACGCTCCGGAGACCCAGTACTTC. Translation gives CASSKSHAPETQYF.

CDR3 DNA: TGTGCCAGCAGTTTAGATTACGGGGGAAACTACGAGCAGTACTTC. Protein: CASSLDYGGNYEQYF. This chain links TRBV28 with TRBJ2-7; tentatively, D is TRBD2 (6 bases). The ends were cut back, 2 bases at V and 3 bases at J, with 14 bases in the middle. The germline V gene has CDR1 MDHEN and CDR2 SYDVKM. The CDR3 has 15 amino acids.

For the CDR3, the DNA is TGTGCCAGCACTTCAAGACAGGGTGGCTACACCTTC. This sequence encodes CASTSRQGGYTF. The gene calls are TRBV6-2 or TRBV6-3 and TRBJ1-2; 7 bases are shared with TRBD1. The CDR3 spans 12 residues. J gave up 7 bases and V 7 bases, and 6 bases lay outside the gene matches. Germline assignment: CDR1 MNHEY and CDR2 SVGEGT.

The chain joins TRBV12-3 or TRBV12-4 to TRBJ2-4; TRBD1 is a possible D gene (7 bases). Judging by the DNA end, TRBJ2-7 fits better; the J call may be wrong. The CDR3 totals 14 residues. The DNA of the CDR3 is TGTGCCAGCAGACAGGGGAGGTTTTCCTACGAGCAGTACTTC. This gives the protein CASRQGRFSYEQYF.